This TCR beta chain comes out of a study of tumor and adjacent non-tumor tissue in lung cancer. Background on the study: Histology: about twelve adenocarcinoma, 2 squamous cell carcinoma, 1 small cell lung cancer.

About this clonotype itself: It is likely a read error, because the conserved phenylalanine at the end of the CDR3 is missing.

A modified ARM-PCR protocol with three rounds of nested PCR amplified TCRbeta. One entry per CDR3 protein results from TCRdb running MiXCR on the multiplex PCR reads. The sample includes tens of thousands of distinct CDR3 sequences, approximately 82% of them seen just once. This sample's RNA came from whole unsorted tissue. More than 3 cm separated this lung sample from the edge of the tumor. Source material: distant non-tumor lung tissue. This TCR was sampled from a man between 70 and 80 years old with non-small cell lung cancer.

The CDR3 region is CSVVPYQSSGEYGYTI. CDR3 DNA: TGTAGCGTTGTCCCCTATCAATCCTCGGGAGAATATGGCTACACCATC. This chain uses TRBV29-1 with TRBJ1-2, with D hard to call. Germline CDR1 reads SQVTM; CDR2 reads ANQGSEA. The CDR3 spans 16 residues.